This is a list of T cell receptor beta chains from one sample in a study of cytotoxic CD8 clonotypes in ibrutinib-treated CLL. The method was immunoSEQ multiplex PCR; TCRdb's version includes in-frame clones alone and lacks a portion of them. The repertoire holds about 34,000 clones, with almost 70% as singletons. The sample was PBMCs, taken before ibrutinib treatment. The receptors derive from a human donor with chronic lymphocytic leukemia. Each CDR3 is given with its conserved first and last residue. D genes are given only for firm matches. Where a row states a size, it is once, few, many or the class of an expanded clone; other rows omit it.

TRBJ1-4 | NA | TRBV2 | NA | TGTGCCAGCAGTGACGGTACGCGCCTCCATGAAAAACTGTTTTTT | CASSDGTRLHEKLFF
TRBJ2-7 | once | TRBV7-2 | NA | TGTGCCAGCAGCCCCACAGGGATCCACGAGCAGTACTTC | CASSPTGIHEQYF
TRBJ2-7 | once | TRBV7-9 | NA | TGTGCCAGCAGCTTGTCAGGGAGCTCCTACGAGCAGTACTTC | CASSLSGSSYEQYF
TRBJ2-3 | NA | TRBV4-1 | NA | TGCGCCAGCAGCCCGGCGCGGTTGTCTAATCCGGGCACAGATACGCAGTATTTT | CASSPARLSNPGTDTQYF
TRBJ1-2 | few | TRBV5-8 | NA | TGTGCCAGCAGCATCCAGGGAAACTATGGCTACACCTTC | CASSIQGNYGYTF
TRBJ2-5 | few | TRBV6-6 | TRBD2 | TGTGCCAGCAGTATGGGCCTAGCGGGGGAGACCCAGTACTTC | CASSMGLAGETQYF
TRBJ1-3 | NA | TRBV5-1 | NA | TGCGCCAGCAGCGTGGGACGGAGCTCTGGAAACACCATATATTTT | CASSVGRSSGNTIYF
TRBJ2-7 | few | TRBV5-1 | TRBD1 | TGCGCCAGCAGCCCCACAGGGGTCGGCTCCTACGAGCAGTACTTC | CASSPTGVGSYEQYF
TRBJ1-2 | NA | TRBV7-3 | TRBD1 | TGTGCCAGCAGCTCTCAGGGACAGGGAAGTGGCTACACCTTC | CASSSQGQGSGYTF
TRBJ2-7 | few | TRBV5-1 | NA | TGCGCCAGCAGCTTGCGGGTAGGGGGATACGAGCAGTACTTC | CASSLRVGGYEQYF